This TCR beta chain is drawn from a study of response to subunit inactivated influenza vaccine (dated by TCRdb to about 2018). With respect to the entire study: The study used deep quantitative T cell receptor repertoire profiling to track responses to a trivalent subunit inactivated influenza vaccine. Points the paper makes about the study in general: It was suggested by the authors that each seasonal influenza vaccination may recruit only a limited number of new T cells.

The time point label for this specimen denotes: approximately 47 days after influenza vaccine administration. This clonotype turned up a few times. Its antigen specificity is not known. No base quality values were provided; no much bigger clone lies one nucleotide off. Relative to germline, V is 1 base shorter and J is 2 bases shorter, with 12 bases between their ends. CDR1 SGHVS and CDR2 FQNEAQ were looked up in the germline V gene. Counted from cysteine to phenylalanine, this CDR3 has 16 amino acids. Solely the CDR3 DNA is kept, with 48 bases framed from the first base. The library was prepared using RT-PCR. The instrument given in TCRdb is Illumina HiSeq 2500. TCRdb took the public reads, trimmed them with fastp at Q25, ran MiXCR for clone calling and kept in-frame beta chains. Every entry covers one CDR3 protein and lists the most common genes and DNA from its rows. A total of hundreds of thousands of distinct CDR3 sequences appear in this sample, roughly 9.8% of them only once. Together, the top ten hold approximately 12% of the sample.

This receptor chain uses TRBV7-8 and TRBJ2-1; the D gene cannot be resolved reliably. This sequence was found in a man over 45 who received an inactivated influenza vaccine. Donor details come from another sample of the same person, matched by shared clones. The sequenced sample was PBMCs from blood, obtained 45 days after vaccination. Here is the DNA: TGTGCCAGCAGCTTAGTGAGAACGGGTGCCTACAATGAGCAGTTCTTC. This encodes CASSLVRTGAYNEQFF.